These 17 T cell receptor beta chains share one sample of origin, sequenced in a study of blood T cell repertoires in COVID-19. Assay: immunoSEQ multiplex PCR; the TCRdb copy retains only in-frame clones and omits some. The sample contains about 180,000 clones, roughly 87% of which appear only once. The sample taken for sequencing was peripheral blood. The origin of the receptors is a woman aged 70-85 years with acute or convalescent COVID-19.

This clone has only one observation. This sequence joins TRBV28 and TRBJ2-1; D possibly corresponds to TRBD1 (5 bases). Trimming stripped 2 bases from V and 13 bases from J, with 12 bases between. The length of the CDR3 is 12 residues. In germline, CDR1 is MDHEN, CDR2 SYDVKM. CDR3: CASSLNQGSQFF. Written as DNA, the CDR3 is TGTGCCAGCAGTTTAAACCAGGGTAGCCAGTTCTTC.

This chain connects TRBV7-2 to TRBJ2-2; 7 bases fit TRBD1. The CDR3 extends over 14 amino acids. With V trimmed by 6 bases and J by 4 bases, 5 bases remained unmatched. CDR1 is SGHTA and CDR2 is FQGNSA in the germline V gene. This CDR3 reads CASREQGFTGELFF. CDR3 DNA: TGTGCCAGCAGAGAACAGGGGTTCACCGGGGAGCTGTTTTTT.

The J gene is TRBJ1-2, the V gene TRBV6-6; D might be TRBD1 (6 bases). From germline, CDR1 is MNHNY and CDR2 SVGAGI (reference sequence). Deletions cut 6 bases from V and 0 bases from J, with 17 bases between. The CDR3 is 16 amino acids. The CDR3 loop reads CASRPPKDSTNYGYTF. The CDR3 region has the DNA TGTGCCAGCAGGCCTCCGAAGGACAGCACTAACTATGGCTACACCTTC.

The chain couples TRBV27 to TRBJ1-1, with 10 nucleotides matching TRBD1. The CDR3 sequence is 14 residues long. CDR1 and CDR2 from the germline V gene are MNHEY and SMNVEV (reference sequence). The ends lost 6 bases at V and 4 bases at J; junction bases unmatched: 5. CDR3 loop: CASSPGQGFTEAFF. The CDR3 nucleotides read TGTGCCAGCAGCCCGGGACAGGGGTTCACTGAAGCTTTCTTT.

The chain links TRBV2 to TRBJ2-7; 7 bases match TRBD2. The CDR3 covers 14 residues. Germline V gene sequence: CDR1 SNHLY, CDR2 FYNNEI. Losses at the gene ends were 3 bases for V and 2 bases for J; bases not matched to a gene: 4. The CDR3 loop is CASSDRLAPYEQYF. For the CDR3, the DNA is TGTGCCAGCAGTGACAGACTAGCCCCCTACGAGCAGTACTTC. Full variable domain (outside the CDR3, taken from reference TRBV2 and TRBJ2-7): EPEVTQTPSHQVTQMGQEVILRCVPISNHLYFYWYRQILGQKVEFLVSFYNNEISEKSEIFDDQFSVERPDGSNFTLKIRSTKLEDSAMYFCASSDRLAPYEQYFGPGTRLTVT.

The count of this clone is one. Here the CDR3 reads CASSFFRGTGELFF. For the CDR3, the DNA is TGTGCCAGCAGCTTCTTTCGAGGGACCGGGGAGCTGTTTTTT. J is TRBJ2-2 and V is TRBV7-2; weak D call: TRBD2 (5 bases). The CDR3 is 14 residues long. The V gene's germline CDR1 is SGHTA and CDR2 FQGNSA. Trimming left V 3 bases short and J 5 bases short, with 10 bases between.

The rearrangement joins TRBV9 to TRBJ1-3; TRBD1 matches at 10 bases. The ends lost 0 bases at V and 2 bases at J; junction bases unmatched: 11. The V gene's germline CDR1 is SGDLS and CDR2 YYNGEE. The CDR3 totals 19 residues. This CDR3 is CASSVDPTLTGGPGNTIYF. Written as DNA, the CDR3 is TGTGCCAGCAGCGTAGATCCCACCTTGACAGGGGGCCCTGGAAACACCATATATTTT.

This chain connects TRBV7-8 to TRBJ1-3; D uncertain. Per germline, CDR1 SGHVS and CDR2 FQNEAQ. The CDR3 spans 17 residues. V lost 1 base to trimming and J lost 0 bases, with 13 bases between them. The CDR3 coding sequence is TGTGCCAGCAGCTTAGGCCTGGGGAGGGTCTCTGGAAACACCATATATTTT. Its protein is CASSLGLGRVSGNTIYF.

This clone occurred once. The V gene is TRBV18, the J gene TRBJ2-7; 12 positions agree with TRBD1. V shed 4 bases and J 2 bases; nucleotides not matched to a gene: 3. The germline V gene encodes CDR1 KGHSH and CDR2 LQKENI. The length of the CDR3 is 15 residues. In DNA form, the CDR3 reads TGTGCCAGCTCACAGGGACAGGGGGCTGCCTACGAGCAGTACTTC. It translates to CASSQGQGAAYEQYF.

The chain uses TRBV7-2 and TRBJ1-5; perhaps TRBD1 as D (5 bases). From germline, CDR1 is SGHTA and CDR2 FQGNSA. Trimming pared 5 bases from V and 0 bases from J, leaving 14 bases between. The CDR3 contains 16 residues. CDR3: CASSAQGVFSNQPQHF. The CDR3 nucleotides read TGTGCCAGCAGCGCCCAAGGGGTTTTTAGCAATCAGCCCCAGCATTTT. Together with reference TRBV7-2 and TRBJ1-5, the CDR3 gives the full variable domain: GAGVSQSPSNKVTEKGKDVELRCDPISGHTALYWYRQSLGQGLEFLIYFQGNSAPDKSGLPSDRFSAERTGGSVSTLTIQRTQQEDSAVYLCASSAQGVFSNQPQHFGDGTRLSIL.

The chain employs TRBV5-1 and TRBJ1-1, with D uncertain. Between the trimmed V and J ends, which lost 1 base and 2 bases, there was a span of 9 bases. The CDR3 is 14 residues long. The V gene's germline CDR1 is SGHRS and CDR2 YFSETQ. The CDR3 DNA sequence: TGCGCCAGCAGCTTGACAGTAGGTAACACTGAAGCTTTCTTT. It encodes CASSLTVGNTEAFF.

The chain employs TRBV6-5 and TRBJ1-5, with 7 nucleotides matching TRBD1. This CDR3 spans 14 amino acids. CDR1 is MNHEY, CDR2 SVGAGI, per germline. Losses at the gene ends were 4 bases for V and 3 bases for J; bases not matched to a gene: 3. As DNA, the CDR3 is TGTGCCAGCAGTTTCAGGGGGGACAATCAGCCCCAGCATTTT. Protein: CASSFRGDNQPQHF.

The genes are TRBV7-9 and TRBJ2-1, with 8 positions matching TRBD2. CDR1 is SEHNR, CDR2 FQNEAQ, per germline (reference sequence). The CDR3 contains 17 residues. Trimming at V came to 4 bases and at J to 4 bases, leaving 12 bases not matched to a gene. CDR3 sequence (DNA): TGTGCCAGCAGCTCACTTTTTTTGAAGCGGGGGTACAATGAGCAGTTCTTC. Amino acids: CASSSLFLKRGYNEQFF. Combining the CDR3 with reference TRBV7-9 and TRBJ2-1 gives the whole variable domain DTGVSQNPRHKITKRGQNVTFRCDPISEHNRLYWYRQTLGQGPEFLTYFQNEAQLEKSRLLSDRFSAERPKGSFSTLEIQRTEQGDSAMYLCASSSLFLKRGYNEQFFGPGTRLTVL.

The chain carries TRBV7-2 and TRBJ1-5; D might be TRBD1 (5 bases). Germline V gene data show CDR1 as SGHTA and CDR2 as FQGNSA. Trimming took 5 bases from V and 7 from J, leaving 15 bases between them. This CDR3 spans 14 amino acids. CDR3 region: CASSQGAGEQPQHF. The CDR3 region has the DNA TGTGCCAGCAGCCAAGGGGCGGGGGAACAGCCCCAGCATTTT.

The chain couples TRBV28 to TRBJ1-4, with D possibly matching TRBD1 (6 bases). Germline CDR1 and CDR2: MDHEN and SYDVKM. The ends were cut back, 2 bases at V and 8 bases at J, with 12 bases in the middle. CDR3 length: 14 residues. The CDR3 DNA reads as TGTGCCAGCAGTTTAGGGGGCTCGGGGGAAAAACTGTTTTTT. Amino acids: CASSLGGSGEKLFF.

The chain links TRBV28 to TRBJ1-4; D remains ambiguous. Trimming took off 7 bases at V and 0 bases at J, with 15 bases between the two ends. In germline, CDR1 is MDHEN, CDR2 SYDVKM. The CDR3 contains 16 residues. Here the CDR3 reads CASISSGIATNEKLFF. The CDR3 nucleotides read TGTGCCAGCATAAGCAGCGGGATTGCAACTAATGAAAAACTGTTTTTT. The full variable domain, rest sourced from reference TRBV28 and TRBJ1-4, is DVKVTQSSRYLVKRTGEKVFLECVQDMDHENMFWYRQDPGLGLRLIYFSYDVKMKEKGDIPEGYSVSREKKERFSLILESASTNQTSMYLCASISSGIATNEKLFFGSGTQLSVL.

V gene TRBV18 combines with J gene TRBJ2-7; weak D call: TRBD2 (5 bases). V dropped 1 base and J dropped 7 bases, with 20 bases sitting between them. CDR1 is KGHSH, CDR2 LQKENI, per germline. The length of the CDR3 is 16 residues. In nucleotides, the CDR3 is TGTGCCAGCTCACCACGAGGGATCTCCATTAAGAGTGAGCAGTACTTC. This encodes CASSPRGISIKSEQYF.